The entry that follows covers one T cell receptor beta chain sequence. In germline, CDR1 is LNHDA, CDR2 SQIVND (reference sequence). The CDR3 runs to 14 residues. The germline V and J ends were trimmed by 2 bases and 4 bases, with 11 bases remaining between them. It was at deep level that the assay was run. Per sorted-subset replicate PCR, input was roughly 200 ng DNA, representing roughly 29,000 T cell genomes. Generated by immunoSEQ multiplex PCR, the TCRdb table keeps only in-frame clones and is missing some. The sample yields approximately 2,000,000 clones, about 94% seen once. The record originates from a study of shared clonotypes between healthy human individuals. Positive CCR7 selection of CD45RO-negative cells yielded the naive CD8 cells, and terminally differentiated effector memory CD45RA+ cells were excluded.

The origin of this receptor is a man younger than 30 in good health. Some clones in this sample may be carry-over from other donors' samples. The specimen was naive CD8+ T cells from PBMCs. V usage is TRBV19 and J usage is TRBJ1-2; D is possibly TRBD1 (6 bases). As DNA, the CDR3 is TGTGCCAGTAGTATACTCGGGGGCGGCTATGGCTACACCTTC. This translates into CASSILGGGYGYTF.